This T cell receptor (beta chain) was obtained from a study of T cells in Graves' hyperthyroidism and ophthalmopathy. Study context: The blood sample was taken at first diagnosis, before treatment began.

RNA transcripts provided the source from which TCR beta CDR3 regions were amplified. The HTBI primer set drove a first-round RT-PCR of the TCR CDR3. MiXCR, applied by TCRdb to the multiplex PCR reads, yields one record per CDR3 protein. The sample lists hundreds of thousands of distinct CDR3 sequences; around 15% were seen once. Germline CDR1 is PRHDT and CDR2 is FYEKMQ (reference sequence). There are 13 residues in the CDR3. The V and J ends lost 4 bases and 6 bases, in that order; junction bases with no gene match: 5. Notes on the study in general: Blood held most thyroid clonotypes expanded above 0.001 frequency.

This clonotype has at least ten counts. The antigen is not known. This receptor was obtained from a young man with Graves' ophthalmopathy. The sequenced sample was blood. The rearrangement uses TRBV13 and TRBJ2-7, with TRBD1 matching 8 bases. The CDR3 bases are TGTGCCAGCAGCTCACAGGGGGTTTCCGAGCAGTACTTC. This codes for CASSSQGVSEQYF.